The 15 T cell receptor beta chains below come from one sample, sequenced in a study of T cell changes during pregnancy in multiple sclerosis. The repertoire was sequenced with immunoSEQ multiplex PCR; TCRdb's copy has only in-frame clones and lacks some. Here the sample spans tens of thousands of clones, around 90% being singletons. The material sequenced was CD4+ T cells from peripheral blood mononuclear cells, taken in the second trimester of pregnancy. These receptors were taken from a female donor with multiple sclerosis, enrolled in a pregnancy study.

This chain links TRBV7-9 with TRBJ1-4, with 7 bases that match TRBD1. The CDR3 spans 14 residues. Germline V CDR1 and CDR2: SEHNR, FQNEAQ (reference sequence). After removal of 3 bases from V and 7 bases from J, the junction contained 5 bases not matched to a gene. The CDR3 DNA follows: TGTGCCAGCAGCTTTGGGACAGAACTTGAAAAACTGTTTTTT. It specifies CASSFGTELEKLFF.

This rearrangement joins TRBV5-6 to TRBJ1-5, with 9 bases fitting TRBD1. The CDR3 loop spans 15 amino acids. The V segment lost 5 bases and the J segment 4 bases; nucleotides outside the gene matches: 7. CDR1 and CDR2 from the germline V gene are SGHDT and YYEEEE. The CDR3 spells CASSSDRGRNQPQHF. The CDR3 DNA follows: TGTGCCAGCAGTTCGGACAGGGGCCGGAATCAGCCCCAGCATTTT.

The chain carries TRBV7-3 and TRBJ2-3; weak D call: TRBD1 (6 bases). From germline, CDR1 is SGHTA and CDR2 FQGTGA. Trimming left V 5 bases short and J 0 bases short, with 9 bases between. CDR3 length: 14 amino acids. The CDR3 spells CASSRGQSTDTQYF. CDR3 bases: TGTGCCAGCAGCCGTGGACAGAGCACAGATACGCAGTATTTT.

V and J are TRBV25-1 and TRBJ1-4; D is unclear. V was cut by 10 bases and J by 5 bases, with 11 bases left in between. CDR1 is MGHDK and CDR2 is SYGVNS in the germline V gene. The CDR3 totals 12 residues. The CDR3 region is CATSGGNEKLFF. CDR3 DNA: TGTGCCACCTCCGGAGGCAATGAAAAACTGTTTTTT.

The V call is TRBV30, the J call TRBJ1-2; TRBD1 might be the D (5 bases). The CDR3 runs to 13 residues. V was pared by 8 bases and J by 3 bases, with 16 bases between. CDR1 and CDR2 (germline): GTSNPN, SVGIG (reference sequence). This chain's CDR3 is CAGGDRADYGYTF. In DNA, the CDR3 is TGTGCCGGAGGGGATCGGGCGGACTATGGCTACACCTTC.

This chain joins TRBV4-1 and TRBJ2-4; 9 positions agree with TRBD1. CDR1 MGHRA and CDR2 YSYEKL come from the germline V gene. V shed 2 bases, J shed 0 bases, and the junction held 5 bases outside the gene matches. This CDR3 region has 17 residues. The CDR3 DNA sequence: TGCGCCAGCAGCCAACCTTACAGGGGGCAAGCCAAAAACATTCAGTACTTC. Residues: CASSQPYRGQAKNIQYF.

This clone was counted a single time. This sequence joins TRBV5-1 and TRBJ1-1; 10 bases match TRBD1. The CDR3 contains 14 residues. In germline, CDR1 is SGHRS, CDR2 YFSETQ. The junction had 11 bases not matched to a gene; V was cut back by 4 bases and J by 11 bases. The CDR3 region is CASSGDRDRGDAFF. The CDR3 DNA sequence: TGCGCCAGCAGCGGCGACCGGGACAGGGGAGATGCTTTCTTT.

The chain recombines TRBV30 with TRBJ1-1; TRBD1 matches 8 bases. Unmatched junction bases numbered 9, after V lost 2 bases and J lost 1 base. CDR1 GTSNPN and CDR2 SVGIG come from the germline V gene (reference sequence). CDR3 length equals 16 residues. The DNA of the CDR3 is TGTGCCTGGAGTCGTGCAGGGGGCGGCGCGAACACTGAAGCTTTCTTT. As protein: CAWSRAGGGANTEAFF.

CDR3 amino acids: CASSLTAGAGNTIYF. In DNA, the CDR3 is TGTGCCAGCAGCTTAACCGCGGGGGCGGGAAACACCATATATTTT. This rearrangement joins TRBV7-2 to TRBJ1-3; weak D call: TRBD1 (6 bases). The V end lost 2 bases, the J end lost 4 bases, and 12 bases lay between the germline ends. From germline, CDR1 is SGHTA and CDR2 FQGNSA. The CDR3 loop spans 15 amino acids.

The rearrangement joins TRBV6-5 to TRBJ1-2, with 7 bases lining up with TRBD1. The CDR3 runs 15 residues. J gave up 4 bases and V 5 bases, and 10 bases lay outside the gene matches. CDR1 is MNHEY and CDR2 is SVGAGI in the germline V gene. The CDR3 loop is CASSQRQGGSYGYTF. The CDR3 coding sequence is TGTGCCAGCAGTCAGAGACAGGGAGGCAGCTATGGCTACACCTTC.

This chain uses TRBV7-9 with TRBJ1-2, with 11 bases fitting TRBD1. The V gene's germline CDR1 is SEHNR and CDR2 FQNEAQ (reference sequence). V gave up 5 bases and J gave up 8 bases; unmatched junction bases: 10. This CDR3 region has 15 residues. The CDR3 nucleotides are TGTGCCAGCAGCCGTACTGGACAGGGGGCGCGGGGCTACACCTTC. This translates into CASSRTGQGARGYTF. Full variable domain (rest looked up from reference TRBV7-9 and TRBJ1-2): DTGVSQNPRHKITKRGQNVTFRCDPISEHNRLYWYRQTLGQGPEFLTYFQNEAQLEKSRLLSDRFSAERPKGSFSTLEIQRTEQGDSAMYLCASSRTGQGARGYTFGSGTRLTVV.

This chain joins TRBV18 and TRBJ2-7; no clear D. Trimming took off 3 bases at V and 4 bases at J, with 13 bases between the two ends. CDR3 length: 14 residues. The germline gives CDR1 KGHSH, CDR2 LQKENI. The CDR3 protein is CASSPSGLGYEQYF. The CDR3 bases are TGTGCCAGCTCACCCTCCGGTCTTGGTTACGAGCAGTACTTC.

This chain uses TRBV11-3 with TRBJ2-1; 9 nucleotides align to TRBD1. Germline-derived CDR1 and CDR2 are SGHNT and YENEEA. The CDR3 totals 14 residues. Trimming at V came to 4 bases and at J to 9 bases, leaving 7 bases not matched to a gene. The CDR3 loop reads CASSSRDRESEQFF. The CDR3 nucleotides read TGTGCCAGCAGCTCTCGGGACAGGGAGAGTGAGCAGTTCTTC.

A few counts support this clone. This CDR3 is CASSLVGSNTGELFF. The CDR3 DNA reads as TGTGCCAGCAGCTTAGTCGGGTCGAACACCGGGGAGCTGTTTTTT. This rearrangement joins TRBV7-6 to TRBJ2-2, with D hard to call. Germline lookup yields CDR1 SGHVS and CDR2 FNYEAQ. The CDR3 covers 15 residues. V shed 1 base and J shed 0 bases, with 6 bases lying between them.

V and J are TRBV5-4 and TRBJ1-4; unclear D gene. Trimming cost V 3 bases and J 0 bases, with 9 bases left between them. The length of the CDR3 is 15 residues. Germline CDR1 reads SGHNT; CDR2 reads YYREEE (reference sequence). CDR3 in DNA: TGTGCCAGCAGCTCCGCCGGTACAACTAATGAAAAACTGTTTTTT. Protein product: CASSSAGTTNEKLFF. The whole variable domain, filled in from reference TRBV5-4 and TRBJ1-4, reads ETGVTQSPTHLIKTRGQQVTLRCSSQSGHNTVSWYQQALGQGPQFIFQYYREEENGRGNFPPRFSGLQFPNYSSELNVNALELDDSALYLCASSSAGTTNEKLFFGSGTQLSVL.